The 12 T cell receptor beta chains presented below share a single source sample, sequenced in a study of T cells of healthy individuals (dated by TCRdb to the late 2010s). The method was 5' RACE. Instrument used: Illumina MiSeq. The public reads were run again by TCRdb, first through fastp at Q25 and then through MiXCR, and only productive beta chains were kept. A single entry per CDR3 protein holds the most common genes and DNA from its merged rows. The sample profile shows around 80,000 distinct CDR3 sequences; around 5.1% of them were found once. Together, the top ten hold approximately 8% of the sample. The receptors come from a female donor in good health.

This clonotype was picked up many times. The chain uses TRBV29-1 and TRBJ1-1; D is unresolved. The ends were cut back, 4 bases at V and 0 bases at J, with 3 bases in the middle. Germline values: CDR1 SQVTM, CDR2 ANQGSEA. The CDR3 is 11 residues long. CDR3 in DNA: TGCAGCGTTGTCATGAACACTGAAGCTTTCTTT. Translated, it gives CSVVMNTEAFF.

This clonotype was detected a few times. The chain combines TRBV12-3 or TRBV12-4 with TRBJ2-7; no firm D call. Trimming removed 2 bases from V and 3 bases from J, with 8 bases in between. This CDR3 contains 13 residues. In DNA, the CDR3 is TGTGCCAGCAGTTTACCTGGGCTCTACGAGCAGTACTTC. It codes for CASSLPGLYEQYF.

The table lists this clonotype with many counts. V usage is TRBV20-1 and J usage is TRBJ2-7; 9 nucleotides match TRBD1. Germline values: CDR1 DFQATT, CDR2 SNEGSKA (reference sequence). CDR3 length equals 16 residues. V shed 3 bases, J shed 3 bases, and the junction held 12 bases outside the gene matches. The CDR3 nucleotides read TGCAGTGCTAGTTCGGTAGGGACAGGGTGGGTCTACGAGCAGTACTTC. It translates to CSASSVGTGWVYEQYF.

In its sample, this clonotype was seen many times. With a much larger clone just one base away, this may be a read error. J is TRBJ1-1 and V is TRBV13; D call uncertain. V was trimmed by 0 bases and J by 1 base, leaving 6 bases between them. This CDR3 contains 14 residues. Looked up from germline, CDR1 is PRHDT and CDR2 is FYEKMQ (reference sequence). Here the CDR3 DNA reads TGTGCCAGCAGCTTAGGTTTAAGGAACACTGAAGCTTTCTTT. Its translation: CASSLGLRNTEAFF. The whole variable domain, filled in from reference TRBV13 and TRBJ1-1, reads AAGVIQSPRHLIKEKRETATLKCYPIPRHDTVYWYQQGPGQDPQFLISFYEKMQSDKGSIPDRFSAQQFSDYHSELNMSSLELGDSALYFCASSLGLRNTEAFFGQGTRLTVV.

This clonotype was recorded at least ten times. The chain combines TRBV7-9 with TRBJ1-1; 8 bases map to TRBD1. CDR3 length: 14 residues. Germline CDR1 SEHNR, CDR2 FQNEAQ (reference sequence). Losses at the gene ends were 4 bases for V and 4 bases for J; bases not matched to a gene: 5. The CDR3 nucleotides are TGTGCCAGCAGCTCCAACAGGGGGGCCACTGAAGCTTTCTTT. It translates to CASSSNRGATEAFF.

At least ten counts were recorded for this clonotype. The rearrangement joins TRBV7-8 to TRBJ2-1; 12 bases are a match to TRBD2. CDR1 and CDR2 from the germline V gene are SGHVS and FQNEAQ. V dropped 1 base and J dropped 6; count of bases not matched to a gene: 10. CDR3 length: 18 residues. CDR3 sequence reads: CASSLDRLGLAGLNEQFF. The CDR3 region has the DNA TGTGCCAGCAGCTTAGATCGCCTTGGACTAGCGGGACTCAATGAGCAGTTCTTC.

This clonotype was observed many times. The chain combines TRBV6-5 with TRBJ1-3, with D unresolved. V lost 0 bases, J lost 2 bases, and 8 bases lay in between. Germline CDR1 is MNHEY and CDR2 is SVGAGI. CDR3 length: 15 residues. In DNA, the CDR3 is TGTGCCAGCAGTTACTCCCGGATTACTGGAAACACCATATATTTT. Translated, it gives CASSYSRITGNTIYF.

This clonotype was detected ten times or more. The chain has TRBV18 and TRBJ2-2; the match to TRBD2 covers 8 bases. CDR3 length: 15 residues. Germline-derived CDR1 and CDR2 are KGHSH and LQKENI. J was trimmed by 8 bases and V by 0 bases; bases with no gene match: 5. Here the CDR3 DNA reads TGTGCCAGCTCACCACCTGCGGGGGGCAAAGGGGAGCTGTTTTTT. It translates to CASSPPAGGKGELFF.

In this sample, this clonotype turned up many times. The J gene is TRBJ1-5, the V gene TRBV12-3 or TRBV12-4; 8 bases match TRBD1. This CDR3 spans 14 amino acids. Unmatched junction bases numbered 8, after V lost 4 bases and J lost 9 bases. CDR3: CASSSRTGSGPQHF. The CDR3 DNA is TGTGCCAGCAGTTCTCGGACAGGGTCAGGGCCCCAGCATTTT.

The table lists this clonotype with a few counts. This chain connects TRBV20-1 to TRBJ2-7; D is uncertain. Germline V gene lookup returns CDR1 DFQATT and CDR2 SNEGSKA (reference sequence). The CDR3 has 11 amino acids. Trimming left V 5 bases short and J 3 bases short, with 8 bases between. CDR3 amino acids: CSAVSSYEQYF. The CDR3 nucleotides read TGCAGTGCTGTGAGTAGCTACGAGCAGTACTTC.

Ten or more counts support this clonotype. This sequence joins TRBV7-9 and TRBJ1-1; D is uncertain. The V gene lost 7 bases and the J gene lost 3 bases, with 12 bases spanning the gap. Per the germline V gene, CDR1 is SEHNR and CDR2 is FQNEAQ (reference sequence). The CDR3 is made up of 13 amino acids. The DNA for the CDR3 is TGTGCCAGCACCCGCGAGCCGTACACTGAAGCTTTCTTT. It is translated as CASTREPYTEAFF.

V and J are TRBV5-4 and TRBJ2-7; perhaps TRBD2 as D (5 bases). V lost 1 base and J lost 7, with 15 bases in between. Germline assignment: CDR1 SGHNT and CDR2 YYREEE (reference sequence). The CDR3 sequence is 14 residues long. The CDR3 spells CASSLYKPPGEQYF. CDR3 DNA sequence: TGTGCCAGCAGCTTGTACAAACCCCCGGGGGAGCAGTACTTC. Full variable domain (missing parts from reference TRBV5-4 and TRBJ2-7): ETGVTQSPTHLIKTRGQQVTLRCSSQSGHNTVSWYQQALGQGPQFIFQYYREEENGRGNFPPRFSGLQFPNYSSELNVNALELDDSALYLCASSLYKPPGEQYFGPGTRLTVT.